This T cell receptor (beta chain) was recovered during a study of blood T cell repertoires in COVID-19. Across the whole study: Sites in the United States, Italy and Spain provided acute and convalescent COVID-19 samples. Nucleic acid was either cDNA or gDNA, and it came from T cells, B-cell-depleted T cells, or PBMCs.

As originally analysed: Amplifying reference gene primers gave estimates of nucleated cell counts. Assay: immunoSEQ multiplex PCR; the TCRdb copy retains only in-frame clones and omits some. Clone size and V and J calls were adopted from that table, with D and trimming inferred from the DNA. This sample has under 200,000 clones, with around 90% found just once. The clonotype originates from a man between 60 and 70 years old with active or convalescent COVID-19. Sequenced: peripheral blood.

The CDR3 coding sequence is TGTGCCAGCAGCTTAAAGCAACTCAGGGACACCGGGGAGCTGTTTTTT. It encodes CASSLKQLRDTGELFF. This chain joins TRBV7-9 and TRBJ2-2; maybe TRBD1 (5 bases). Germline V gives CDR1 SEHNR, CDR2 FQNEAQ (reference sequence). The CDR3 is 16 residues long. Trimming cost V 2 bases and J 3 bases, with 13 bases left between them. Variable domain in full (rest from reference TRBV7-9 and TRBJ2-2): DTGVSQNPRHKITKRGQNVTFRCDPISEHNRLYWYRQTLGQGPEFLTYFQNEAQLEKSRLLSDRFSAERPKGSFSTLEIQRTEQGDSAMYLCASSLKQLRDTGELFFGEGSRLTVL.